Presented here are 21 T cell receptor beta chains from one specimen sequenced in a study of blood T cell repertoires in COVID-19. Assay: immunoSEQ multiplex PCR; the TCRdb copy retains only in-frame clones and omits some. The sample holds roughly 250,000 clones, 88% seen once. The sequenced sample was peripheral blood. All receptors derive from a man aged 55 to 70 who had recovered from COVID-19.

The gene calls are TRBV6-2 or TRBV6-3 and TRBJ2-5; the D gene is possibly TRBD2 (5 bases). CDR1 and CDR2 (germline): MNHEY, SVGEGT. The ends were cut back, 2 bases at V and 5 bases at J, with 27 bases in the middle. The CDR3 has 19 residues. CDR3 in DNA: TGTGCCAGCAGTTACCCCCCTTTGATGACTATAACGCAACGTGAGACCCAGTACTTC. It yields the protein CASSYPPLMTITQRETQYF.

This sequence joins TRBV5-4 and TRBJ2-7, with 13 bases fitting TRBD2. Germline V CDR1 and CDR2: SGHNT, YYREEE (reference sequence). J was trimmed by 0 bases and V by 4 bases; bases with no gene match: 4. The CDR3 consists of 16 residues. This CDR3 reads CASSGGLAGSSYEQYF. The CDR3 coding sequence is TGTGCCAGCAGCGGGGGACTAGCGGGGAGCTCCTACGAGCAGTACTTC.

This clone has only one observation. V and J are TRBV18 and TRBJ1-6, with D possibly being TRBD1 (5 bases). The germline V and J ends were trimmed by 2 bases and 4 bases, with 9 bases remaining between them. CDR1 and CDR2 from the germline V gene are KGHSH and LQKENI. The CDR3 runs 15 residues. Here the CDR3 reads CASSPGPGYNSPLHF. CDR3 DNA sequence: TGTGCCAGCTCACCAGGGCCAGGGTATAATTCACCCCTCCACTTT.

V usage is TRBV6-2 or TRBV6-3 and J usage is TRBJ2-7; 9 positions match TRBD1. Trimming at V came to 6 bases and at J to 0 bases, leaving 24 bases not matched to a gene. Germline-derived CDR1 and CDR2 are MNHEY and SVGEGT. The CDR3 totals 21 residues. CDR3 protein: CASSNGRSRDRVLQSSYEQYF. CDR3 DNA: TGTGCCAGCAGCAATGGACGATCACGGGACAGGGTATTGCAGAGCTCCTACGAGCAGTACTTC.

This rearrangement joins TRBV5-4 to TRBJ1-1; 9 bases agree with TRBD1. The CDR3 loop spans 15 amino acids. Germline V gene lookup returns CDR1 SGHNT and CDR2 YYREEE (reference sequence). The V gene end was trimmed by 2 bases and the J gene end by 4 bases; junction bases not matched to a gene: 6. The CDR3 loop reads CASSFGQGIFTEAFF. In nucleotides, the CDR3 is TGTGCCAGCAGCTTTGGACAGGGGATTTTCACTGAAGCTTTCTTT.

The genes are TRBV4-1 and TRBJ2-5, with TRBD1 matching over 9 bases. The V segment lost 5 bases and the J segment 2 bases; nucleotides outside the gene matches: 6. The CDR3 contains 15 residues. CDR1 is MGHRA and CDR2 is YSYEKL in the germline V gene. The CDR3 nucleotides read TGCGCCAGCAGCGTAGGACAGGGGAAACAAGAGACCCAGTACTTC. Encoded protein: CASSVGQGKQETQYF.

The V and J genes are TRBV14 and TRBJ1-3; 7 nucleotides align to TRBD1. The CDR3 runs 16 residues. Germline CDR1 and CDR2: SGHDN and FVKESK. V shed 3 bases, J shed 2 bases, and the junction held 7 bases outside the gene matches. The CDR3 sequence is CASSQNRGYPGNTIYF. In nucleotides, the CDR3 is TGTGCCAGCAGCCAGAACAGGGGATATCCTGGAAACACCATATATTTT.

The rearrangement joins TRBV10-1 to TRBJ1-1; no definite D call. The CDR3 totals 15 residues. V dropped 1 base and J dropped 0 bases, with 9 bases sitting between them. Germline lookup yields CDR1 WNHNN and CDR2 SYGVQD (reference sequence). The CDR3 here is CASSELPGMNTEAFF. The DNA for the CDR3 is TGCGCCAGCAGTGAGTTGCCGGGGATGAACACTGAAGCTTTCTTT.

This chain uses TRBV10-3 with TRBJ1-1; perhaps TRBD1 as D (6 bases). V was pared by 5 bases and J by 8 bases, with 9 bases between. Germline lookup yields CDR1 ENHRY and CDR2 SYGVKD. There are 11 residues in the CDR3. The CDR3 DNA is TGTGCCATCAGTCCCGGGACAGAAGCTTTCTTT. Its protein product is CAISPGTEAFF.

This chain links TRBV11-2 with TRBJ1-1, with unresolved D. There are 16 residues in the CDR3. V dropped 4 bases and J dropped 1 base, with 16 bases sitting between them. Germline assignment: CDR1 SGHAT and CDR2 FQNNGV. DNA for the CDR3: TGTGCCAGCAGCTCAACGAACCCCCGGGGGAACACTGAAGCTTTCTTT. Translating gives CASSSTNPRGNTEAFF.

V usage is TRBV4-1 and J usage is TRBJ1-1; possible D gene TRBD1, 5 bases. Germline V gives CDR1 MGHRA, CDR2 YSYEKL. V gave up 1 base and J gave up 0 bases, with 18 bases separating them. The CDR3 contains 18 residues. Written as DNA, the CDR3 is TGCGCCAGCAGCCAAGGGTTCTCGGGGGTAAGGATGAACACTGAAGCTTTCTTT. Amino acids: CASSQGFSGVRMNTEAFF.

The V call is TRBV29-1, the J call TRBJ2-5; 8 bases fit TRBD1. CDR3 length: 13 amino acids. V lost 0 bases, J lost 4 bases, and 1 base stayed unmatched. Germline CDR1 and CDR2: SQVTM and ANQGSEA. CDR3 in DNA: TGCAGCGTTGAAGACAGGGGGCCAGAGACCCAGTACTTC. This encodes CSVEDRGPETQYF.

The rearrangement links TRBV7-2 to TRBJ2-5; weak D call: TRBD2 (7 bases). V was pared by 5 bases and J by 5 bases, with 15 bases between. CDR3 length: 14 amino acids. Germline CDR1 and CDR2: SGHTA and FQGNSA. In DNA form, the CDR3 reads TGTGCCAGCAGCGGACGGGGGGCATGGGAGACCCAGTACTTC. Its translation: CASSGRGAWETQYF.

This chain uses TRBV24-1 with TRBJ2-3, with 14 bases lining up with TRBD2. This CDR3 region has 17 residues. Germline CDR1 reads KGHDR; CDR2 reads SFDVKD. Germline trimming cut 4 bases from V and 2 bases from J; bases unmatched to any gene: 4. CDR3 in DNA: TGTGCCACCAGTGAGGGGACTAGCGGGGGAATCACAGATACGCAGTATTTT. It is translated as CATSEGTSGGITDTQYF.

This clone has only a few counts. The chain employs TRBV20-1 and TRBJ2-7; D is unclear. V was pared by 2 bases and J by 7 bases, with 6 bases between. The CDR3 contains 10 residues. Germline lookup yields CDR1 DFQATT and CDR2 SNEGSKA (reference sequence). CDR3 DNA: TGCAGTGCTAGAACGGGTGAGCAGTACTTC. Its protein product is CSARTGEQYF.

The chain uses TRBV27 and TRBJ2-7, with D possibly TRBD2 on 5 matching bases. Germline loops: CDR1 MNHEY, CDR2 SMNVEV (reference sequence). Trimming stripped 3 bases from V and 6 bases from J, with 15 bases between. The CDR3 spans 14 residues. The CDR3: CASSFRLQNGEQYF. DNA for the CDR3: TGTGCCAGCAGTTTCCGACTACAGAACGGCGAGCAGTACTTC.

The rearrangement uses TRBV5-5 and TRBJ1-2, with 8 nucleotides matching TRBD1. The CDR3 extends over 17 amino acids. Looked up from germline, CDR1 is SGHKS and CDR2 is YYEKEE (reference sequence). The ends lost 4 bases at V and 3 bases at J; junction bases unmatched: 14. CDR3 protein: CASSPAGGRGQDYGYTF. The CDR3 DNA is TGTGCCAGCAGCCCAGCCGGGGGCAGGGGGCAGGACTATGGCTACACCTTC.

This chain links TRBV6-5 with TRBJ1-3; D is ambiguous. The V end was cut by 3 bases, the J end by 4 bases, with 13 bases between. Germline values: CDR1 MNHEY, CDR2 SVGAGI. This CDR3 region has 15 residues. This chain's CDR3 is CASSYAGAQGNTIYF. As DNA, the CDR3 is TGTGCCAGCAGTTATGCGGGCGCCCAGGGAAACACCATATATTTT.

This rearrangement joins TRBV6-6 to TRBJ1-5; D remains unclear. Trimming left V 4 bases short and J 4 bases short, with 11 bases between. The CDR3 sequence is 14 residues long. CDR1 and CDR2 (germline): MNHNY, SVGAGI (reference sequence). CDR3 coding DNA: TGTGCCAGCAGTTCTCGGGTAAGAAATCAGCCCCAGCATTTT. Protein: CASSSRVRNQPQHF.

Regarding this clone: Other nucleotide sequences in the sample specify the same CDR3. The chain has TRBV6-5 and TRBJ2-7; D ambiguous. With 8 bases removed from V and 0 bases from J, the gap between germline ends came to 8 bases. The CDR3 covers 12 residues. From germline, CDR1 is MNHEY and CDR2 SVGAGI. The CDR3: CASGQSSYEQYF. The CDR3 nucleotides read TGTGCCAGCGGCCAAAGCTCCTACGAGCAGTACTTC.

In nucleotides, the CDR3 is TGTGCTAGTGTCACGGGCCTTGGACAGGGAAGAGACGGCTACACCTTC. Its translation: CASVTGLGQGRDGYTF. The V call is TRBV12-5, the J call TRBJ1-2; 8 nucleotides agree with TRBD1. The trim removed 7 bases at V and 8 bases at J, leaving 18 bases unmatched. The CDR3 loop spans 16 amino acids. In germline, CDR1 is LGHNT, CDR2 FRNRAP.